These 17 T cell receptor beta chains were sequenced from one sample in a study of glioma-infiltrating T cells. Using RNA template, CDR3s of TCR alpha and beta were amplified with iRepertoire arm-PCR. TCRdb called the multiplex PCR reads again in MiXCR, with one record for every CDR3 protein. The sample consists of over 90,000 distinct CDR3 sequences, around 28% of them appearing once. The sequenced material came from glioma tissue, nonneoplastic brain tissue, or PBMCs (not recorded which). The receptor source for this set is a human donor with low-grade glioma or glioblastoma, undergoing nonglioma brain surgery, or in good health (not recorded which).

This clonotype occurred many times. The chain has TRBV20-1 and TRBJ2-3; TRBD2 aligns across 11 bases. Germline V gives CDR1 DFQATT, CDR2 SNEGSKA (reference sequence). The ends lost 0 bases at V and 2 bases at J; junction bases unmatched: 4. The CDR3 has 16 residues. The CDR3 DNA reads as TGCAGTGCTAGAGATCCTAGCGGGGGGAACACAGATACGCAGTATTTT. Translation gives CSARDPSGGNTDTQYF.

This clonotype was recorded many times. The gene calls are TRBV24-1 and TRBJ1-5; unclear D gene. This CDR3 contains 14 residues. V was trimmed by 4 bases and J by 6 bases, leaving 12 bases between them. Looked up from germline, CDR1 is KGHDR and CDR2 is SFDVKD. In DNA, the CDR3 is TGTGCCACCAGTGACTCCACCGGCAGTCAGCCCCAGCATTTT. This translates into CATSDSTGSQPQHF.

This clonotype was found many times. The chain carries TRBV3-1 and TRBJ2-5; D is ambiguous. CDR3 size: 14 residues. Per the germline V gene, CDR1 is LGHDT and CDR2 is YNNKEL (reference sequence). The germline V and J ends were trimmed by 0 bases and 3 bases, with 8 bases remaining between them. The CDR3 DNA sequence: TGTGCCAGCAGCCAAGATTACGGAGAAGAGACCCAGTACTTC. Its protein is CASSQDYGEETQYF.

There are many counts of this clonotype. The chain links TRBV7-6 to TRBJ1-1; D possibly corresponds to TRBD1 (5 bases). Trimming shortened V by 5 bases and J by 1 base, and 11 bases separated the two germline ends. Germline-derived CDR1 and CDR2 are SGHVS and FNYEAQ. There are 14 residues in the CDR3. CDR3 loop: CASSLQGANTEAFF. The CDR3 bases are TGTGCCAGCAGCCTCCAGGGAGCGAACACTGAAGCTTTCTTT.

At least ten counts were recorded for this clonotype. The chain couples TRBV20-1 to TRBJ2-2; 9 bases are a match to TRBD1. CDR1 DFQATT and CDR2 SNEGSKA come from the germline V gene (reference sequence). This CDR3 contains 15 residues. The V gene end was trimmed by 6 bases and the J gene end by 3 bases; junction bases not matched to a gene: 8. CDR3 in amino acids: CSATQGAQDTGELFF. The CDR3 DNA sequence: TGCAGTGCAACACAGGGGGCGCAAGACACCGGGGAGCTGTTTTTT.

This chain links TRBV7-9 with TRBJ1-1; D uncertain. CDR1 SEHNR and CDR2 FQNEAQ come from the germline V gene (reference sequence). Deletions cut 2 bases from V and 0 bases from J, with 10 bases between. The length of the CDR3 is 15 residues. CDR3 region: CASSLSVTVNTEAFF. CDR3 bases: TGTGCCAGCAGCTTAAGTGTGACCGTGAACACTGAAGCTTTCTTT.

This clonotype was counted ten times or more. The chain joins TRBV7-8 to TRBJ2-5; D gene uncertain. CDR3 length: 15 amino acids. Germline V gene sequence: CDR1 SGHVS, CDR2 FQNEAQ. The germline V and J ends were trimmed by 5 bases and 5 bases, with 18 bases remaining between them. In DNA, the CDR3 is TGTGCCAGCAGCCCCCCCCTGGGATCGAGGGAGACCCAGTACTTC. Amino acids: CASSPPLGSRETQYF.

Many counts were recorded for this clonotype. The chain combines TRBV4-1 with TRBJ2-3; 16 bases map to TRBD2. The CDR3 length is 17 residues. Per germline, CDR1 MGHRA and CDR2 YSYEKL. Trimming at V came to 1 base and at J to 4 bases, leaving 2 bases not matched to a gene. CDR3 amino acids: CASSQAGLAGGSDTQYF. CDR3 in DNA: TGCGCCAGCAGCCAAGCGGGACTAGCGGGAGGGTCAGATACGCAGTATTTT.

The rearrangement links TRBV2 to TRBJ2-7; D is perhaps TRBD2 (5 bases). Germline CDR1 SNHLY, CDR2 FYNNEI. CDR3 length equals 16 residues. V dropped 0 bases and J dropped 5 bases, with 17 bases sitting between them. The CDR3: CASSEAKSPGIHEQYF. CDR3 DNA sequence: TGTGCCAGCAGTGAAGCCAAGAGCCCGGGGATCCACGAGCAGTACTTC.

The table lists this clonotype with many counts. V gene TRBV12-3 or TRBV12-4 combines with J gene TRBJ2-7; D is perhaps TRBD2 (5 bases). This CDR3 has 13 residues. The germline V and J ends were trimmed by 1 base and 8 bases, with 12 bases remaining between them. CDR3 nucleotide sequence: TGTGCCAGCAGTTTAGGACTACTCGTGAAGCAGTACTTC. Translation gives CASSLGLLVKQYF.

In regard to this clonotype: One junction end disagrees with the germline gene, perhaps due to a read error. The rearrangement links TRBV3-1 to TRBJ1-1; the D gene is possibly TRBD1 (5 bases). The length of the CDR3 is 12 residues. Germline values: CDR1 LGHDT, CDR2 YNNKEL (reference sequence). The CDR3, as DNA: TGTGCCAGCATCCAAGGGGAACGTGAAGCTTTCTTT. Encoded protein: CASIQGEREAFF. The complete variable domain, with remaining parts taken from reference TRBV3-1 and TRBJ1-1, reads DTAVSQTPKYLVTQMGNDKSIKCEQNLGHDTMYWYKQDSKKFLKIMFSYNNKELIINETVPNRFSPKSPDKAHLNLHINSLELGDSAVYFCASIQGEREAFFGQGTRLTVV.

This clonotype was detected many times. The chain combines TRBV27 with TRBJ2-7, with TRBD1 matching over 11 bases. The length of the CDR3 is 16 residues. Germline CDR1 reads MNHEY; CDR2 reads SMNVEV (reference sequence). The V and J ends lost 1 base and 2 bases, in that order; junction bases with no gene match: 4. The CDR3 coding sequence is TGTGCCAGCAGTTTATTTGGACAGGGGGCTACCTACGAGCAGTACTTC. This translates into CASSLFGQGATYEQYF.

This clonotype was counted at least ten times. The rearrangement uses TRBV4-1 and TRBJ2-3; D unresolved. V dropped 5 bases and J dropped 1 base, with 7 bases sitting between them. This CDR3 region has 13 residues. The germline V gene has CDR1 MGHRA and CDR2 YSYEKL. The CDR3 is CASSSPGTDTQYF. CDR3 nucleotides: TGCGCCAGCAGCTCGCCCGGCACAGATACGCAGTATTTT.

In its sample, this clonotype was seen many times. The V call is TRBV7-2, the J call TRBJ2-1, with 14 bases matching TRBD2. The CDR3 covers 18 residues. Germline CDR1 is SGHTA and CDR2 is FQGNSA. V lost 1 base and J lost 7; bases outside the gene matches: 9. CDR3 sequence reads: CASSLGTWTSGGLNEQFF. CDR3 nucleotide sequence: TGTGCCAGCAGCTTAGGGACCTGGACTAGCGGGGGGTTGAATGAGCAGTTCTTC.

Regarding this clonotype: This may come from a read error, since a much larger clone is one base off. V is TRBV6-5 and J is TRBJ2-7; TRBD1 aligns across 7 bases. Per the germline V gene, CDR1 is MNHEY and CDR2 is SVGAGI. The junction had 15 bases not matched to a gene; V was cut back by 5 bases and J by 5 bases. This CDR3 spans 16 amino acids. CDR3 protein: CASSRTSGTVWNEQYF. CDR3 DNA sequence: TGTGCCAGCAGTCGAACTTCCGGGACAGTGTGGAACGAGCAGTACTTC.

The chain links TRBV11-2 to TRBJ2-1; 8 bases are shared with TRBD2. In germline, CDR1 is SGHAT, CDR2 FQNNGV. This CDR3 spans 15 amino acids. V lost 5 bases to trimming and J lost 2 bases; unmatched junction nucleotides: 5. In DNA, the CDR3 is TGTGCCAGCAGCATGCGGGGGGCGGCCTACAATGAGCAGTTCTTC. Protein product: CASSMRGAAYNEQFF.

This clonotype was counted ten times or more. The chain links TRBV6-1 to TRBJ2-4, with D possibly being TRBD1 (5 bases). The germline V gene encodes CDR1 MNHNS and CDR2 SASEGT. The CDR3 is 16 residues long. Between the trimmed V and J ends, which lost 6 bases and 1 base, there was a span of 16 bases. DNA of the CDR3: TGTGCCAGCAGAACCTCTCAGGGTCTGGCCAAAAACATTCAGTACTTC. Protein sequence: CASRTSQGLAKNIQYF.